The 8 T cell receptor beta chains listed next were all sequenced from one sample in a study of blood T cell repertoires in COVID-19. Produced via immunoSEQ multiplex PCR; TCRdb's table is partial and in-frame only. The repertoire consists of about 170,000 clones, with roughly nine tenths occurring once and the leading ten covering 11%. The sample was peripheral blood. The receptors originated from a woman aged 60 to 75 with COVID-19, enrolled during active disease.

The table lists this clone with a few counts. The chain couples TRBV19 to TRBJ1-6, with 9 nucleotides matching TRBD1. CDR1 LNHDA and CDR2 SQIVND come from the germline V gene (reference sequence). The CDR3 has 15 residues. J gave up 15 bases and V 5 bases, and 14 bases lay outside the gene matches. CDR3 in DNA: TGTGCCAGTAGTCCCTATACAGGGGGCATCTTCCACCTCCACTTT. Protein product: CASSPYTGGIFHLHF.

V is TRBV6-4 and J is TRBJ1-4, with D possibly being TRBD1 (5 bases). Trimming took off 6 bases at V and 0 bases at J, with 8 bases between the two ends. The CDR3 totals 14 residues. Germline lookup yields CDR1 MRHNA and CDR2 SNTAGT. This CDR3 is CASRKTATNEKLFF. The CDR3 DNA reads as TGTGCCAGCAGGAAGACAGCAACTAATGAAAAACTGTTTTTT.

This sequence joins TRBV12-3 or TRBV12-4 and TRBJ1-2, with 8 bases aligning to TRBD1. The V and J ends lost 6 bases and 7 bases, in that order; junction bases with no gene match: 7. This CDR3 contains 13 residues. CDR3 in amino acids: CASSRDRGGGYTF. The CDR3 nucleotides are TGTGCCAGCAGCCGAGACAGGGGAGGTGGCTACACCTTC.

The CDR3, as DNA: TGCGCCAGCAGGGACGCGGGAACCGGCCGTGATACGCAGTATTTT. As protein: CASRDAGTGRDTQYF. This chain links TRBV10-2 with TRBJ2-3, with D possibly being TRBD2 (6 bases). Germline V lookup: CDR1 WSHSY, CDR2 SAAADI. The CDR3 totals 15 residues. V was clipped by 6 bases and J by 6 bases, with 19 bases between them.

This sequence joins TRBV6-2 or TRBV6-3 and TRBJ2-3; D not certain. The ends were cut back, 2 bases at V and 3 bases at J, with 6 bases in the middle. Germline V gene data show CDR1 as MNHEY and CDR2 as SVGEGT. This CDR3 region has 13 residues. Here the CDR3 reads CASSYPRTDTQYF. The CDR3 region has the DNA TGTGCCAGCAGTTACCCCAGGACAGATACGCAGTATTTT.

The chain links TRBV29-1 to TRBJ1-1, with TRBD1 matching 8 bases. V lost 6 bases and J lost 10; bases outside the gene matches: 13. Germline values: CDR1 SQVTM, CDR2 ANQGSEA. The CDR3 is 13 residues long. Here the CDR3 reads CSVRTGMFIGAFF. The CDR3 DNA reads as TGCAGCGTGAGGACAGGGATGTTTATTGGAGCTTTCTTT.

This clone was found a few times. The V gene is TRBV6-5, the J gene TRBJ1-2; no clear D. V was shortened by 6 bases and J by 8 bases, with 16 bases between the two germline ends. CDR3 length: 13 residues. Per the germline V gene, CDR1 is MNHEY and CDR2 is SVGAGI. CDR3 residues: CASSPTGGYGYTF. In nucleotides, the CDR3 is TGTGCCAGCAGCCCCACTGGCGGTTACGGCTACACCTTC.

This sequence joins TRBV9 and TRBJ1-2; D remains ambiguous. This CDR3 region has 12 residues. V was clipped by 0 bases and J by 7 bases, with 7 bases between them. Germline V gene data show CDR1 as SGDLS and CDR2 as YYNGEE. DNA of the CDR3: TGTGCCAGCAGCGTAGCCGGGATTGGCTACACCTTC. Protein sequence: CASSVAGIGYTF.